This T cell receptor beta chain emerged from a study of breast tumors, draining lymph nodes, adjacent tissues. The CDR3 has 14 residues. The ends were cut back, 2 bases at V and 7 bases at J, with 12 bases in the middle. Germline CDR1 and CDR2: KGHSH and LQKENI. One entry per CDR3 protein results from TCRdb running MiXCR on the multiplex PCR reads. The sample consists of 270,000 or so distinct CDR3 sequences, 30% of them appearing once. This clonotype was seen a few times. Its antigen is not identified. Study-level results: Compared with lymph nodes, tumors were less diverse; compared with nontumor tissue, more. Data fit most tumor T cells coming from lymph node, expanding in tumor. Tumor and nontumor repertoires were significantly more similar in luminal-like than in basal-like breast cancer. The lymph node origin of tumor T cells was framed as consistent with a hypothesis, not demonstrated.

The lymph nodes were axillary draining lymph nodes from breast cancer patients. The TCR comes from a female donor with breast cancer. Some clones in this sample may be carry-over from other donors' samples. Sequencing used axillary lymph node tissue. The chain employs TRBV18 and TRBJ2-1; the D gene is possibly TRBD2 (5 bases). The CDR3 nucleotides read TGTGCCAGCTCACCAGGTGCTGGGGAGAATGAGCAGTTCTTC. The encoded protein is CASSPGAGENEQFF. Full variable domain (outside the CDR3, taken from reference TRBV18 and TRBJ2-1): NAGVMQNPRHLVRRRGQEARLRCSPMKGHSHVYWYRQLPEEGLKFMVYLQKENIIDESGMPKERFSAEFPKEGPSILRIQQVVRGDSAAYFCASSPGAGENEQFFGPGTRLTVL.